This TCR beta chain was identified in a study of shared clonotypes between healthy human individuals. Study-level findings and limits: It was observed that roughly 4.8% of naive CD4 clonotypes were shared across several donors. Clonotypes which were not shared had lower generation probabilities than clonotypes that all four donors shared.

Several immunoSEQ 96-well plates shared each subset's DNA, each plate a replicate. Using 200 ng DNA, about 30,000 T cell genomes, the sorted-subset replicate PCRs were run. This table comes from immunoSEQ multiplex PCR, and its TCRdb copy is limited to in-frame clones, with some not included. The data show some 1,900,000 clones, with just under 95% seen just once and more than 0.9% held by the top ten. For this clone: Antigen: not known. The same CDR3 arises from other DNA sequences in this sample as well.

Trimming removed 3 bases at V and 8 bases at J, with 8 bases between. CDR1 MDHEN and CDR2 SYDVKM come from the germline V gene. CDR3 length: 12 residues. The naive CD8 fraction comprised CD45RO-negative cells positively selected for CCR7 and excluded terminally differentiated effector memory CD45RA+ cells. Source material: naive CD8+ T cells sorted from blood. This receptor was identified in a man between 18 and 35 years old in good health. This rearrangement joins TRBV28 to TRBJ2-1, with D possibly called TRBD1 or TRBD2 (5 bases each). CDR3 loop: CASSFGGDEQFF. CDR3 sequence (DNA): TGTGCCAGCAGTTTTGGGGGAGATGAGCAGTTCTTC.